The present T cell receptor beta chain was sequenced within a study of cytomegalovirus exposure and HLA in healthy donors. Study-wide findings and caveats: Reportedly, fewer N-insertions than the approximately 650-donor mean appeared in an Asian-associated ancestry cluster in a later analysis.

As to this clone: The antigen remains unidentified.

Vbeta (60) and Jbeta (13) primers were used in the PCR. The protocol was immunoSEQ multiplex PCR, while the TCRdb copy is restricted to in-frame clones and leaves out a portion. The sample lists roughly 100,000 clones, 75% occurring once. This CDR3 has 15 amino acids. The germline V gene encodes CDR1 SGHVS and CDR2 FNYEAQ. Trimming cost V 6 bases and J 2 bases, with 11 bases left between them. The TCR sequence derives from a man between 40 and 49 years old in good health and CMV-seronegative. The chain carries TRBV7-6 and TRBJ2-6; tentative D call: TRBD1 (5 bases). Source material: PBMCs. The CDR3 sequence: CASSDTGPGANVLTF. The CDR3 nucleotides are TGTGCCAGCAGTGATACAGGACCTGGGGCCAACGTCCTGACTTTC.